This T cell receptor (beta chain) was obtained from a study of T cell repertoires in cytomegalovirus infection. Study-wide background: Carrying CMV and the relevant HLA type showed in public TCR beta signatures.

MiXCR, applied by TCRdb to the reads, yields one record per CDR3 protein. The sample carries about 570,000 distinct CDR3 sequences, about 39% recorded once. A remark on this clonotype: Its antigen is not identified.

The study, taken as a whole, reports: Identification of carriers of CMV plus the relevant HLA was achieved through cumulative public TCR beta family frequency. The study found HLA-C-restricted CMV-specific TCR beta clonotypes dominating the ex vivo response.

Sample: cultured PBMCs, taken from culture after CMV antigen stimulation. The receptor comes from a human donor in good health (CMV status not recorded). Some clones in this sample may be carry-over from other donors' samples.

CDR3 protein: CASSLAGTYPSEQYF. The CDR3 nucleotides read TGTGCCAGCAGCTTGGCGGGGACTTACCCCTCCGAGCAGTACTTC. V and J are TRBV5-5 and TRBJ2-7, with a weak D call TRBD2 (6 bases). V was cut by 0 bases and J by 6 bases, with 16 bases left in between. This CDR3 region has 15 residues. CDR1 and CDR2 from the germline V gene are SGHKS and YYEKEE (reference sequence).